This TCR beta chain is drawn from a study of spatial heterogeneity in lung cancer. The CDR3 contains 17 residues. V lost 1 base to trimming and J lost 0 bases, with 13 bases between them. CDR1 and CDR2 from the germline V gene are LGHNA and YNFKEQ. This clonotype was seen repeatedly, ten times or more. The sample's time point: blood at routine non-recurrence follow-up after resection. MiXCR was run by TCRdb on the 5' RACE reads, yielding one entry per CDR3 protein. This table holds 95,000 to 120,000 distinct CDR3 sequences, 10% to 12% found once. Specimen: PBMCs, collected at follow-up. The rearrangement joins TRBV4-2 to TRBJ2-1; TRBD2 is a possible D gene (5 bases). This sequence originates from a female donor with early-stage non-small cell lung cancer. Here the CDR3 DNA reads TGTGCCAGCAGCCAAGTCGCAGCGGCCAGCTCCTACAATGAGCAGTTCTTC. This encodes CASSQVAAASSYNEQFF.